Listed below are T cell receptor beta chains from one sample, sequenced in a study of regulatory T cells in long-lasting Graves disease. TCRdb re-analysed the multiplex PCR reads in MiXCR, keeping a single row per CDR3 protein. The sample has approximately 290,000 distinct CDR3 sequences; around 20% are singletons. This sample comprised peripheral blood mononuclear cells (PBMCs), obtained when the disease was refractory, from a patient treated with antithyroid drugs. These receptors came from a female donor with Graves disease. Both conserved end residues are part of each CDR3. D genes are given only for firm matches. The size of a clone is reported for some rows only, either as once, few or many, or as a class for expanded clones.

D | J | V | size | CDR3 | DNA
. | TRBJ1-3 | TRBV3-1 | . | CASRQNSGNTIYF | TGTGCCAGCAGGCAAAATTCTGGAAACACCATATATTTT
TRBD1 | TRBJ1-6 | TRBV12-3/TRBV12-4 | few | CASSYGQGASPLHF | TGTGCCAGCAGTTACGGACAGGGGGCTTCACCCCTCCACTTT
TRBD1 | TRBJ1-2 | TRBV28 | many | CASRPGTGRDGYTF | TGTGCCAGCAGACCCGGGACAGGGCGCGATGGCTACACCTTC
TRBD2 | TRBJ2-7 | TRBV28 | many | CASSLQLAGQDEQYF | TGTGCCAGCAGTCTCCAACTAGCGGGACAGGACGAGCAGTACTTC
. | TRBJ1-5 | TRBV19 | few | CASSTSGVSDQPQHF | TGTGCCAGTAGTACTTCAGGGGTTTCCGATCAGCCCCAGCATTTT
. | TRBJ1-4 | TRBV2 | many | CASKMVVTNEKLFF | TGTGCCAGCAAAATGGTAGTAACTAATGAAAAACTGTTTTTT
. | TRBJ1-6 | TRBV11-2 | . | CAGSLSGTSNSPLHF | TGTGCCGGCAGCTTAAGTGGGACAAGTAATTCACCCCTCCACTTT
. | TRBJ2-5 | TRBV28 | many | CASSLSAGVLKTQYF | TGTGCCAGCAGTTTATCGGCAGGGGTATTGAAGACCCAGTACTTC
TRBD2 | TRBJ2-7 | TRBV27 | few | CASRRSGSSTYEQYF | TGTGCCAGCAGACGTAGCGGGAGTTCTACCTACGAGCAGTACTTC
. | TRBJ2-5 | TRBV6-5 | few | CASSYSSANQETQYF | TGTGCCAGCAGTTACTCTTCAGCAAACCAAGAGACCCAGTACTTC
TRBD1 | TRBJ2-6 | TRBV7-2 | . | CASSFPTGVGGANVLTF | TGTGCCAGCAGCTTCCCGACAGGGGTTGGTGGGGCCAACGTCCTGACTTTC
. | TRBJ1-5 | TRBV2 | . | CANSLQGSNQPQHF | TGTGCCAACAGCCTTCAGGGGAGCAATCAGCCCCAGCATTTT
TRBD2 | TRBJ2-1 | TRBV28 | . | CASSQLAGRYNEQFF | TGTGCCAGCAGTCAACTAGCGGGACGCTACAATGAGCAGTTCTTC
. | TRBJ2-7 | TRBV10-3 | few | CAISDRDAPEQYF | TGTGCCATCAGTGACCGGGATGCACCCGAGCAGTACTTC
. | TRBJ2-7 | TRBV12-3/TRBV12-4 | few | CASSPGRNIYEQYF | TGTGCCAGCAGTCCGGGCCGCAATATCTACGAGCAGTACTTC
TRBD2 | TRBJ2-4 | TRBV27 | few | CASKQAGANIQYF | TGTGCCAGCAAGCAGGCGGGAGCAAACATTCAGTACTTC
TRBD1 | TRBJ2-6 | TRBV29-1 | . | CSVTGGTGTSGANVLTF | TGCAGCGTTACGGGCGGGACAGGGACCTCTGGGGCCAACGTCCTGACTTTC
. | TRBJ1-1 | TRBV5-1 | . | CASSLGLGGLAEAFF | TGCGCCAGCAGCTTGGGCTTGGGGGGGTTGGCTGAAGCTTTCTTT
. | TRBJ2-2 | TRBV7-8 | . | CASSLQVVTGELFF | TGTGCCAGCAGCTTGCAGGTCGTCACCGGGGAGCTGTTTTTT
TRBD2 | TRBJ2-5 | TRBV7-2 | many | CASSLDGLAGVGETQYF | TGTGCCAGCAGCTTAGACGGACTAGCGGGAGTAGGGGAGACCCAGTACTTC
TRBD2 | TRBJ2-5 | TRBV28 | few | CASSSGAQYF | TGTGCCAGTAGTAGCGGGGCCCAGTACTTC
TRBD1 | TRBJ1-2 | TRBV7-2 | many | CASTRTGESYGYTF | TGTGCCAGCACCAGGACAGGGGAAAGCTATGGCTACACCTTC
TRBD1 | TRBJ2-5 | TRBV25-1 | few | CASNRDRGSRLYF | TGTGCCAGCAATAGGGACAGGGGAAGCCGACTTTACTTC
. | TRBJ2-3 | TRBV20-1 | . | CSVWGAGDTQYF | TGCAGTGTGTGGGGGGCAGGAGATACGCAGTATTTT
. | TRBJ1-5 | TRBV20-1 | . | CSARQGYQPQHF | TGCAGTGCTAGACAGGGGTATCAGCCCCAGCATTTT
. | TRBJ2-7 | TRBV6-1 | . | CASSLSQDPAYEQYF | TGTGCCAGCAGTCTATCACAGGATCCTGCCTACGAGCAGTACTTC
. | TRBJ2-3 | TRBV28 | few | CASSTRTELADTQYF | TGTGCCAGCAGTACCAGGACAGAGCTTGCAGATACGCAGTATTTT
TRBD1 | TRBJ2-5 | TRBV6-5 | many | CASSYLWTGDQETQYF | TGTGCCAGCAGTTACTTATGGACAGGGGACCAAGAGACCCAGTACTTC
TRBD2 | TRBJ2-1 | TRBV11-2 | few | CASSFLAGVNEQFF | TGTGCCAGCAGCTTCTTAGCGGGAGTGAATGAGCAGTTCTTC
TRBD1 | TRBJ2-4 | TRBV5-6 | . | CASSRTGALPIQYF | TGTGCCAGCAGCCGGACAGGGGCTCTTCCCATTCAGTACTTC
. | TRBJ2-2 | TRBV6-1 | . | CATSPGTRTMTGELFF | TGTGCCACCTCACCCGGGACAAGGACGATGACCGGGGAGCTGTTTTTT
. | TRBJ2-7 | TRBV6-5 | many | CASSYMDEQYF | TGTGCCAGCAGTTACATGGACGAGCAGTACTTC
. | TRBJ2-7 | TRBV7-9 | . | CASSLAEGSYEQYF | TGTGCCAGCAGCTTAGCGGAAGGTTCCTACGAGCAGTACTTC
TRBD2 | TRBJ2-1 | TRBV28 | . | CASRAGLELEQFF | TGTGCCAGCAGGGCTGGACTAGAGCTTGAGCAGTTCTTC
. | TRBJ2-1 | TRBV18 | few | CASSPQANEQFF | TGTGCCAGCTCACCACAGGCCAATGAGCAGTTCTTC
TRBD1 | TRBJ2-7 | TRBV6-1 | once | CASIWTGLYNEQYF | TGTGCCAGCATATGGACAGGGCTATACAATGAGCAGTACTTC
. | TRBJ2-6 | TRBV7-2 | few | CASSSQGGSGANVLTF | TGTGCCAGCAGCTCCCAGGGGGGTTCTGGGGCCAACGTCCTGACTTTC
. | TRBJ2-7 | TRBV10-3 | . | CAIMSSSYERYF | TGTGCCATCATGTCCAGTTCCTACGAGCGGTACTTC
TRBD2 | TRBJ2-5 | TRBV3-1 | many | CASSQGLRGETQYF | TGTGCCAGCAGCCAGGGACTAAGAGGGGAGACCCAGTACTTC
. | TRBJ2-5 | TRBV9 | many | CASSVRDSKYQETQYF | TGTGCCAGCAGCGTCCGGGACTCCAAGTACCAAGAGACCCAGTACTTC
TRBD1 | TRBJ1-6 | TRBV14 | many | CASSQQTGVNSPLHF | TGTGCCAGCAGCCAGCAGACAGGGGTAAATTCACCCCTCCACTTT
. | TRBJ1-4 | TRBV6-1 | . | CASRGSGMTNEKLFF | TGTGCCAGCAGGGGATCAGGGATGACTAATGAAAAACTGTTTTTT
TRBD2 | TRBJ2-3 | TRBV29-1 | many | CSVWGGEQRDTQYF | TGCAGCGTTTGGGGGGGGGAGCAGAGAGATACGCAGTATTTT
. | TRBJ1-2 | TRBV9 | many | CASSPESGGWYGYTF | TGTGCCAGCAGCCCAGAGAGTGGGGGCTGGTATGGCTACACCTTC
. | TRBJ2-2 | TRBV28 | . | CASSLLDRNTGELFF | TGTGCCAGCAGCTTGCTGGATCGAAACACCGGGGAGCTGTTTTTT
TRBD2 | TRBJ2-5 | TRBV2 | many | CAEGSPSGQETQYF | TGTGCCGAAGGTTCCCCTAGCGGCCAAGAGACCCAGTACTTC
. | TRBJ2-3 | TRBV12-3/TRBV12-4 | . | CASSFSDTQYF | TGTGCCAGCAGTTTCTCGGATACGCAGTATTTT
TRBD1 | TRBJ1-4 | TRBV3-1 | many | CASSQSTGTGSEKLFF | TGTGCCAGCAGCCAATCCACCGGGACAGGGAGTGAAAAACTGTTTTTT
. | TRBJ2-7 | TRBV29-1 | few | CSVVLRELSSYEQYF | TGCAGCGTTGTGTTACGTGAACTAAGCTCCTACGAGCAGTACTTC
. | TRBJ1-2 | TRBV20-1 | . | CSAPLPGNYGCTF | .
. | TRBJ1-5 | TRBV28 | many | CASSPRAQPQHF | TGTGCCAGCAGTCCGAGGGCTCAGCCCCAGCATTTT
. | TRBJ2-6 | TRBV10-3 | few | CAISGGYGANVLTF | TGTGCCATCAGTGGAGGGTACGGGGCCAACGTCCTGACTTTC
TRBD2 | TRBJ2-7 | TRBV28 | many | CASSEGLALEQYF | TGTGCCAGCAGTGAAGGACTAGCGCTTGAGCAGTACTTC
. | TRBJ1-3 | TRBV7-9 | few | CASSTTAGGNTIYF | TGTGCCAGCAGCACAACGGCGGGAGGAAACACCATATATTTT